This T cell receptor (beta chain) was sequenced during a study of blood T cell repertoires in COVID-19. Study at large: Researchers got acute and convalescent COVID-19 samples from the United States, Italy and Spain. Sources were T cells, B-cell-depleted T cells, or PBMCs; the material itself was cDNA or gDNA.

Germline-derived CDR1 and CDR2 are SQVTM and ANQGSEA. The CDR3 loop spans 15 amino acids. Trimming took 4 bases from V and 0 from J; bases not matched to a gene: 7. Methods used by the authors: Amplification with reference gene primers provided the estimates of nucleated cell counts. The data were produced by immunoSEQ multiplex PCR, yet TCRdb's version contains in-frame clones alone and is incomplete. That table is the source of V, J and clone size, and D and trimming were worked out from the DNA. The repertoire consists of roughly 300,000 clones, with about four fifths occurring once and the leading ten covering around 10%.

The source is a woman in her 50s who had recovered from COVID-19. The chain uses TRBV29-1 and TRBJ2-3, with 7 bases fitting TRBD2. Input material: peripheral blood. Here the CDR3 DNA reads TGCAGCGTTGCCCGGCTAGCGGTTAGCACAGATACGCAGTATTTT. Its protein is CSVARLAVSTDTQYF.